A single sample is the source of the 10 T cell receptor beta chains below, sequenced in a study of blood T cells in healthy people across ages. A sample-barcoded 5' primer and a J-beta primer mix were used in a second PCR of roughly 6 to 11 cycles. TCRdb re-called the 5' RACE reads with MiXCR, one entry per CDR3 protein. The table has more than 1 million distinct CDR3 sequences, 35% to 55% seen once. The sequencing input was blood. Every receptor here comes from a woman aged 60-75 years in good health.

This clonotype was detected a few times. The chain uses TRBV7-2 and TRBJ1-4; 7 bases match TRBD1. J gave up 12 bases and V 4 bases, and 14 bases lay outside the gene matches. The CDR3 runs to 15 residues. CDR1 SGHTA and CDR2 FQGNSA come from the germline V gene. As DNA, the CDR3 is TGTGCCAGCAGCTGGCGGACAGGTCCGAAGGGAGAACTGTTTTTT. It encodes CASSWRTGPKGELFF.

The chain has TRBV4-2 and TRBJ2-1, with 16 bases lining up with TRBD2. The CDR3 is 18 residues long. The junction had 10 bases not matched to a gene; V was cut back by 4 bases and J by 7 bases. Germline values: CDR1 LGHNA, CDR2 YNFKEQ. CDR3 nucleotide sequence: TGTGCCAGCAGCCGGACCGGGACTAGCGGGGGGGCATCAAATGAGCAGTTCTTC. Protein: CASSRTGTSGGASNEQFF.

This clonotype was detected many times. The chain links TRBV12-3 or TRBV12-4 to TRBJ2-1; 11 bases match TRBD2. Trimming removed 5 bases from V and 7 bases from J; junction bases left unmatched: 7. CDR3 length: 15 residues. CDR3 bases: TGTGCCAGCAGTCGGACTAGCGGGTATATAAATGAGCAGTTCTTC. This gives the protein CASSRTSGYINEQFF.

This clonotype was found a few times. The rearrangement links TRBV6-1 to TRBJ1-2, with D possibly being TRBD1 (6 bases). The CDR3 is 14 residues long. V was shortened by 6 bases and J by 3 bases, with 14 bases between the two germline ends. The germline gives CDR1 MNHNS, CDR2 SASEGT. The CDR3: CASRAGARDYGYTF. The CDR3 DNA reads as TGTGCCAGCAGGGCAGGGGCAAGGGACTATGGCTACACCTTC.

The chain is built from TRBV5-1 and TRBJ1-4, with TRBD1 matching 9 bases. This CDR3 contains 15 residues. V lost 3 bases to trimming and J lost 6 bases; unmatched junction nucleotides: 6. In germline, CDR1 is SGHRS, CDR2 YFSETQ. CDR3 residues: CASSSMTGGYEKLFF. The CDR3 DNA reads TGCGCCAGCAGCTCCATGACAGGGGGGTATGAAAAACTGTTTTTT.

Comment on this clonotype: The junction does not match germline at one end; this may be a read error. J is TRBJ2-3 and V is TRBV13, with a possible D match to TRBD1 (6 bases). The CDR3 spans 12 residues. Germline V gene sequence: CDR1 PRHDT, CDR2 FYEKMQ (reference sequence). The chain's CDR3 is CASSGGTGTQYF. The DNA for the CDR3 is TGTGCCAGCAGCGGGGGCACAGGTACGCAGTATTTT.

This clonotype showed up just a few times. The J gene is TRBJ2-4, the V gene TRBV29-1, with TRBD1 matching 7 bases. Germline V gives CDR1 SQVTM, CDR2 ANQGSEA. Trimming cost V 6 bases and J 5 bases; bases outside gene matches: 10. The CDR3 has 14 amino acids. CDR3 bases: TGCAGCGTAAAGCCTCCGGGACAGCAAAACATTCAGTACTTC. Translated, it gives CSVKPPGQQNIQYF.

The V gene is TRBV10-3, the J gene TRBJ2-7; D unresolved. Germline V CDR1 and CDR2: ENHRY, SYGVKD. CDR3 length: 13 amino acids. Trimming removed 9 bases from V and 6 bases from J, with 18 bases in between. CDR3 sequence: CAISQADRGEQYF. CDR3 in DNA: TGTGCCATAAGCCAGGCAGATCGTGGCGAGCAGTACTTC.

With respect to this clonotype: Germline is not matched at one junction end, which may reflect a read error. This sequence joins TRBV7-3 and TRBJ2-7, with a weak D call TRBD1 (6 bases). The CDR3 length is 13 residues. CDR1 and CDR2 from the germline V gene are SGHTA and FQGTGA. The CDR3 region is CASSLDRSCEQYF. The CDR3 DNA follows: TGTGCCAGCAGCTTAGACAGGTCCTGCGAGCAGTACTTC.

This clonotype was counted only a few times. The J gene is TRBJ2-7, the V gene TRBV11-2; 11 nucleotides match TRBD2. The junction had 5 bases not matched to a gene; V was cut back by 1 base and J by 0 bases. The germline CDR1 and CDR2 sequences are SGHAT and FQNNGV. The CDR3 runs to 17 residues. CDR3 sequence: CASSLGLAGIRSYEQYF. The CDR3 DNA is TGTGCCAGCAGCTTAGGACTAGCGGGGATCCGCTCCTACGAGCAGTACTTC.